The 3 T cell receptor beta chains presented below share a single source sample, sequenced in a study of T cell repertoires in cytomegalovirus infection. TCRdb reprocessed the reads via MiXCR and lists one record per CDR3 protein. The repertoire holds under 350,000 distinct CDR3 sequences, 9.5% seen once, with 4.3% in the top ten. Material for sequencing was PBMCs. The origin of the receptors is a human donor in good health (CMV status not recorded). Some clones in this sample may be carry-over from other donors' samples.

The rearrangement links TRBV6-2 or TRBV6-3 to TRBJ2-1, with D perhaps TRBD1 or TRBD2 (5 bases each). The CDR3 runs to 13 residues. V dropped 4 bases and J dropped 9 bases, with 13 bases sitting between them. The germline gives CDR1 MNHEY, CDR2 SVGEGT. In DNA, the CDR3 is TGTGCCAGCAGTTGGGACGTCCCGGGTGAGCAGTTCTTC. Translated, it gives CASSWDVPGEQFF.

This clonotype was seen many times. This chain uses TRBV7-2 with TRBJ1-2; D remains unclear. V dropped 5 bases and J dropped 6 bases, with 16 bases sitting between them. The CDR3 has 14 residues. Germline V lookup: CDR1 SGHTA, CDR2 FQGNSA. The CDR3 DNA reads TGTGCCAGCAGCCAAATGAATATTTTAAATGGCTACACCTTC. Its protein is CASSQMNILNGYTF.

The chain couples TRBV7-2 to TRBJ2-7, with D possibly TRBD1 on 6 matching bases. Deletions cut 2 bases from V and 3 bases from J, with 8 bases between. Looked up from germline, CDR1 is SGHTA and CDR2 is FQGNSA. The CDR3 spans 13 residues. CDR3 nucleotide sequence: TGTGCCAGCAGCTTACAGGGGCGCTACGAGCAGTACTTC. Translation gives CASSLQGRYEQYF.